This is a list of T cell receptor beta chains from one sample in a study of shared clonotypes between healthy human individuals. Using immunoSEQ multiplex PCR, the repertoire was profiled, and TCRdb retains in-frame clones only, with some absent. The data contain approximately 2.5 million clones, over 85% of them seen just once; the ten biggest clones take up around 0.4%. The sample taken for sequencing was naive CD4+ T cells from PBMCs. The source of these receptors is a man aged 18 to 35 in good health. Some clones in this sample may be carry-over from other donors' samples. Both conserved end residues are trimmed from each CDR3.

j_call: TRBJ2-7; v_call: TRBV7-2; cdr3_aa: ASSLGRTPSSYEQY
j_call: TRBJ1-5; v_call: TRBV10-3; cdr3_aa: AISSQGQASSGPQH
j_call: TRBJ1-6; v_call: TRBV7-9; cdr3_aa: ASSIRQGENSPLH
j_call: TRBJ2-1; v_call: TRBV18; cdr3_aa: ASSLAGLFNEQF
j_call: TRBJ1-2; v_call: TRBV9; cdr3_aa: ASSSYDIYGYT
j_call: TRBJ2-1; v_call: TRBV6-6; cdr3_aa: ASRDSPYYNEQF
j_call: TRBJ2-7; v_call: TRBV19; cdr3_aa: ACGSGGLAGEQY
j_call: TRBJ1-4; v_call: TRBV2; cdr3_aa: ASSDRGSPNEKLF
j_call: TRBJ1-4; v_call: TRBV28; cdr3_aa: ASSLWAGANEKLF
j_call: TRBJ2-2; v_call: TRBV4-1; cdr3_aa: ASRLARGTGELF
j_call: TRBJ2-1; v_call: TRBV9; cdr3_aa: ASSAPGVSYNEQF
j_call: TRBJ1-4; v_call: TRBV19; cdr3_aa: ASSVPGQREKLF
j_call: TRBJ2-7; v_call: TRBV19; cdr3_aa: ASSPASGSSYEQY
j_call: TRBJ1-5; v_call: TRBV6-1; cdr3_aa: ASSEQKGNNQPQH
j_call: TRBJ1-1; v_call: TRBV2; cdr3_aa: ASSRREQNTEAF
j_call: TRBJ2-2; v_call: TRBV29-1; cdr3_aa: SAWQGPQNTGELF
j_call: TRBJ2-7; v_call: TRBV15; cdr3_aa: ATSSPSSGSFYEQY
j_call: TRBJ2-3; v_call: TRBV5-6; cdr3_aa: ASSQQYSGPTRSTDTQY
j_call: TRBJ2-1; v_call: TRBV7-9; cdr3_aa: ASSLAGRSIFYNEQF
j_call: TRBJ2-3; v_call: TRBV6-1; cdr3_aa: ASSDSGGLRTDTQY
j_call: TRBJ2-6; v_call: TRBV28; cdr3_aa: ASSLISLTGAGANVLT
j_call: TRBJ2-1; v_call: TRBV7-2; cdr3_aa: ASSLLGQGHDEQF
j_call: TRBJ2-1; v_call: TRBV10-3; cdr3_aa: AIRPGTSGEEQF
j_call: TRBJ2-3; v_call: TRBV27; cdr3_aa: ASNKASGMVDTQY
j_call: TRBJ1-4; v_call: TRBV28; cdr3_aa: ASNDRGLAEKLF
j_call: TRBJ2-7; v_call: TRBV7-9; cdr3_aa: ASSPNPRLAGWGPEQY
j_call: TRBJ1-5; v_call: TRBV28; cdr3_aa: AAAAGDQPQH
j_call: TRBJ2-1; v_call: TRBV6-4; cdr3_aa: ASSAELARGNEQF
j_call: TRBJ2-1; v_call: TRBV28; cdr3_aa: ASRAGTSGSYEQF
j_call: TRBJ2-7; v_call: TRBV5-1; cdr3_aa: ASSLEQTSYEQY
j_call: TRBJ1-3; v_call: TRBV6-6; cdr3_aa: ASSYWSNSGNTIY
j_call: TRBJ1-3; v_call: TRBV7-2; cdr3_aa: ASRPGSGNTIY
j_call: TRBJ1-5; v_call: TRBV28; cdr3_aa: ASSLTGQPQH
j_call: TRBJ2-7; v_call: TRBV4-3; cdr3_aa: ASSQGSAYEQY
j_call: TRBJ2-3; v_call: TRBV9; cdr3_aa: ASSGTGSRTDTQY
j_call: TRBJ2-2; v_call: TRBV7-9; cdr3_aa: AIKTELNTGELF
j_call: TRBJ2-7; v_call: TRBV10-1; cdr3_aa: ASSAKLEREQY
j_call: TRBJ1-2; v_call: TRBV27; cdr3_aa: ASSLRGGAGYGYT
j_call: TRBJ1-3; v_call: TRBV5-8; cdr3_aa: ASSKGHLSGNTIY
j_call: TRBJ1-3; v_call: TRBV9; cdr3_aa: ASSLWSYDSGNTIY
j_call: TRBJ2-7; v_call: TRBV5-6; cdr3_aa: ASTQAGTYEQY
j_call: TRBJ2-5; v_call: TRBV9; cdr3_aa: ASSVGTRVQETQY
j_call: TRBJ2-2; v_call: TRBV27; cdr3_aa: ASFDAGAGGGELF
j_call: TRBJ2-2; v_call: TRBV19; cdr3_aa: ASSKGAGTGELF
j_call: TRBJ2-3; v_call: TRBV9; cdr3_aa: ASSVEQRGTDTQY
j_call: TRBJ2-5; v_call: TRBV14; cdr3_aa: ASSQGLASGSSEETQY
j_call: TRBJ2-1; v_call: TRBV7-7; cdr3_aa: ASSRNKGDEQF
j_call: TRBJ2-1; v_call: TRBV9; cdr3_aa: ASSVLAGGEQF
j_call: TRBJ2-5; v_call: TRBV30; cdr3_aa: AWSVQSGETQY
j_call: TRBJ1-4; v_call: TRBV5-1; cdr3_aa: ASSLIGSREKLF
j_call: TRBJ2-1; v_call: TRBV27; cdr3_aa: ASRSSGRRYNEQF
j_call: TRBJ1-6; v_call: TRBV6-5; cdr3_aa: ASSYRDHRGFSPLH
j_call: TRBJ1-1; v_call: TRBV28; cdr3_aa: ASSLFGARNTEAF